The 16 T cell receptor beta chains in this list originate from one sample, sequenced in a study of blood T cell repertoires in COVID-19. Profiled with immunoSEQ multiplex PCR; TCRdb holds only in-frame clones, not every one. The sample lists approximately 190,000 clones, approximately 84% occurring once. Sequences were obtained from peripheral blood. The receptors were sampled from a woman in her seventies with active or convalescent COVID-19.

This chain connects TRBV6-5 to TRBJ2-3; D is possibly TRBD2 (5 bases). This CDR3 region has 13 residues. V lost 4 bases, J lost 5 bases, and 10 bases lay in between. Germline CDR1 MNHEY, CDR2 SVGAGI. Here the CDR3 DNA reads TGTGCCAGCAGTTGGGAGAGAGGAGATACGCAGTATTTT. It encodes CASSWERGDTQYF.

CDR3 sequence reads: CASSTLGGGGHEQYF. The CDR3 DNA reads TGTGCCAGCAGTACCCTGGGTGGGGGGGGCCACGAGCAGTACTTC. The chain is built from TRBV6-6 and TRBJ2-7; TRBD2 is a possible D gene (7 bases). This CDR3 comprises 15 residues. The germline V gene encodes CDR1 MNHNY and CDR2 SVGAGI (reference sequence). V lost 5 bases, J lost 5 bases, and 19 bases lay in between.

This chain links TRBV11-2 with TRBJ2-7; possible D gene TRBD2, 5 bases. The CDR3 is 16 residues long. Germline CDR1 is SGHAT and CDR2 is FQNNGV. Trimming shortened V by 3 bases and J by 1 base, and 16 bases separated the two germline ends. The CDR3 here is CASSFQRVGGSYEQYF. Written as DNA, the CDR3 is TGTGCCAGCAGCTTTCAGAGGGTGGGTGGGTCCTACGAGCAGTACTTC.

CDR3 residues: CASWAGRTRYNEQFF. The CDR3 DNA reads TGTGCCAGCTGGGCCGGGAGGACTCGGTACAATGAGCAGTTCTTC. J is TRBJ2-1 and V is TRBV28, with 7 bases lining up with TRBD2. CDR3 length: 15 residues. V shed 8 bases and J 4 bases; nucleotides not matched to a gene: 11. CDR1 and CDR2 (germline): MDHEN, SYDVKM.

As DNA, the CDR3 is TGTGCCAGCAGCCAGGGTAGCGGTTACACAGATACGCAGTATTTT. Translation: CASSQGSGYTDTQYF. The gene calls are TRBV3-1 (or the pseudogene TRBV3-2) and TRBJ2-3, with D possibly being TRBD2 (6 bases). This CDR3 has 15 amino acids. Germline V gene lookup returns CDR1 LGHDT and CDR2 YNNKEL (reference sequence). Trimming stripped 3 bases from V and 2 bases from J, with 12 bases between.

The chain employs TRBV5-1 and TRBJ2-1; no firm D call. V lost 7 bases, J lost 1 base, and 9 bases lay in between. The CDR3 loop spans 13 amino acids. Germline assignment: CDR1 SGHRS and CDR2 YFSETQ. The CDR3 loop is CASGLSSYNEQFF. The CDR3 DNA is TGCGCCAGCGGCCTCTCATCCTACAATGAGCAGTTCTTC.

The gene calls are TRBV28 and TRBJ1-5; TRBD1 matches at 9 bases. Germline V gives CDR1 MDHEN, CDR2 SYDVKM. Trimming removed 5 bases from V and 7 bases from J; junction bases left unmatched: 12. This CDR3 has 16 amino acids. CDR3 residues: CASSNTGQGGYQPQHF. CDR3 DNA sequence: TGTGCCAGCAGTAATACGGGACAGGGAGGATACCAGCCCCAGCATTTT.

The chain uses TRBV6-2 or TRBV6-3 and TRBJ2-7, with 9 positions matching TRBD1. Germline CDR1 reads MNHEY; CDR2 reads SVGEGT. Unmatched junction bases numbered 9, after V lost 5 bases and J lost 4 bases. The CDR3 is 15 residues long. The CDR3 here is CASSPYRDRDYEQYF. The CDR3 DNA follows: TGTGCCAGCAGTCCATACCGGGACAGGGATTACGAGCAGTACTTC.

This clone was counted only a few times. The V call is TRBV5-4, the J call TRBJ2-1; tentative D call: TRBD2 (6 bases). Germline CDR1 and CDR2: SGHNT and YYREEE (reference sequence). Trimming pared 3 bases from V and 5 bases from J, leaving 24 bases between. The CDR3 loop spans 18 amino acids. CDR3 DNA sequence: TGTGCCAGCAGCTCTAGGTTAACAGGTGGTAGCGGACACAATGAGCAGTTCTTC. The encoded protein is CASSSRLTGGSGHNEQFF.

V is TRBV15 and J is TRBJ2-3; D is possibly TRBD1 (6 bases). Between the trimmed V and J ends, which lost 0 bases and 4 bases, there was a span of 11 bases. CDR1 is LNHNV, CDR2 YYDKDF, per germline (reference sequence). This CDR3 contains 15 residues. CDR3 in DNA: TGTGCCACCAGCAGAGAACCAGGGGTCCCAGATACGCAGTATTTT. Translating gives CATSREPGVPDTQYF. The complete variable domain, with remaining parts taken from reference TRBV15 and TRBJ2-3, reads DAMVIQNPRYQVTQFGKPVTLSCSQTLNHNVMYWYQQKSSQAPKLLFHYYDKDFNNEADTPDNFQSRRPNTSFCFLDIRSPGLGDTAMYLCATSREPGVPDTQYFGPGTRLTVL.

The gene calls are TRBV7-9 and TRBJ2-7, with a tentative D call TRBD1 (7 bases). The CDR3 sequence is 16 residues long. V shed 0 bases and J shed 3 bases, with 15 bases lying between them. Germline CDR1 SEHNR, CDR2 FQNEAQ (reference sequence). The CDR3 spells CASSLAQGGRNYEQYF. CDR3 nucleotides: TGTGCCAGCAGCTTAGCCCAGGGGGGACGGAACTACGAGCAGTACTTC.

The V and J genes are TRBV4-1 and TRBJ2-1; a weak D match, TRBD1 (6 bases). This CDR3 is 15 amino acids long. Germline CDR1 MGHRA, CDR2 YSYEKL. Trimming left V 0 bases short and J 3 bases short, with 9 bases between. The CDR3 DNA sequence: TGCGCCAGCAGCCAAGAAGCGGACAGCTACAATGAGCAGTTCTTC. The encoded protein is CASSQEADSYNEQFF.

The chain employs TRBV18 and TRBJ1-4; TRBD1 is a possible D gene (6 bases). Germline CDR1 KGHSH, CDR2 LQKENI. The length of the CDR3 is 16 residues. Trimming took 3 bases from V and 5 from J, leaving 16 bases between them. Here the CDR3 reads CASSPNLQGGNEKLFF. The CDR3 DNA reads as TGTGCCAGCTCACCTAACTTACAGGGAGGGAATGAAAAACTGTTTTTT.

The chain is built from TRBV12-5 and TRBJ2-7; 8 bases map to TRBD2. Germline CDR1 LGHNT, CDR2 FRNRAP. The CDR3 extends over 17 amino acids. V was clipped by 6 bases and J by 3 bases; unmatched bases: 16. This CDR3 is CASGPARGAQGYYEQYF. As DNA, the CDR3 is TGTGCTAGTGGCCCTGCGCGGGGGGCCCAGGGGTACTACGAGCAGTACTTC.

The rearrangement links TRBV7-8 to TRBJ2-7; D possibly corresponds to TRBD2 (6 bases). V gave up 2 bases and J gave up 7 bases, with 18 bases separating them. This CDR3 is built from 15 residues. Germline values: CDR1 SGHVS, CDR2 FQNEAQ. In nucleotides, the CDR3 is TGTGCCAGCAGCTTAAGGCGGGATTACTACGTGGAGCAGTACTTC. This translates into CASSLRRDYYVEQYF.

There are a few counts of this clone. The gene calls are TRBV25-1 and TRBJ1-5, with D maybe TRBD1 (6 bases). This CDR3 has 14 residues. Germline V gene lookup returns CDR1 MGHDK and CDR2 SYGVNS. V lost 4 bases to trimming and J lost 3 bases, with 10 bases between them. The CDR3 DNA reads TGTGCCAGCAGTGGGCAGGGGAACAATCAGCCCCAGCATTTT. Its protein product is CASSGQGNNQPQHF.